A single T cell receptor beta chain is shown here with its context. Its antigen remains unidentified. Base qualities are not recorded, but no much larger clone differs from it by a single base. V lost 0 bases and J lost 2 bases; the stretch between them is 11 bases long. Inclusive of the bounding cysteine and phenylalanine, the CDR3 is 16 residues long. CDR3 DNA is the only sequence kept; it has 48 bases, read in frame from the first base. The germline V gene supplies CDR1 LGHNA and CDR2 YSLEER. Sequencer: Illumina HiSeq 2500. TCR beta libraries were prepared by quantitative 5'-RACE with molecular barcodes. Regarding the original processing steps: Disease-linked TCR variants were identified with a new computational method built on a probabilistic model of VDJ rearrangement. In TCRdb, the public reads were trimmed at Q25 with fastp and aligned with MiXCR, with productive beta chains retained. Rows are unified per CDR3 protein, each entry keeping the most common DNA and genes. The V and J calls and clone size are TCRdb's, not the authors'. The sample includes roughly 180,000 distinct CDR3 sequences, with around 9.6% observed a single time. The ten largest clones capture about 15% of the sample.

This entry comes from a study of CD8 T cells in ankylosing spondylitis (dated by TCRdb to between 2016 and 2019). At the level of the whole study: The study profiled T cell receptor beta repertoires in healthy donors and ankylosing spondylitis patients to find disease-linked TCR variants. The whole study cohort included about a hundred healthy donors and about two dozen ankylosing spondylitis patients. Samples of peripheral blood were taken, and for ankylosing spondylitis patients, synovial fluid was collected as well.

Study-wide conclusions, independent of this receptor: The disease-linked clones had a CD8+ phenotype and were found at relatively low frequencies in peripheral blood. Significant enrichment of the disease-linked clones was reported in matched synovial fluid samples from ankylosing spondylitis patients. Some TCR beta motif variants had previously been reported in synovial fluid and blood of reactive arthritis patients, which suggested common disease-initiation mechanisms. A TCR beta motif of about eight highly homologous amino acid variants appeared characteristic of blood from ankylosing spondylitis patients.

The source of this sequence is a female donor with ankylosing spondylitis or in good health (not recorded which). Recombination connected TRBV4-3 to TRBJ2-1; the D gene assignment is ambiguous. Material: blood, either unsorted or a sorted T cell fraction (not recorded which). The CDR3 here reads CASSQDTELTYNEQFF. Read as DNA, the sequence is TGCGCCAGCAGCCAAGATACGGAGCTGACCTACAATGAGCAGTTCTTC.